The T cell receptor (beta chain) under discussion was sequenced for a study of shared clonotypes between healthy human individuals. Sequencing used immunoSEQ multiplex PCR; TCRdb keeps in-frame clones, though not all of them. Found here are about 2.3 million clones, around 90% of them singletons; the top ten hold around 0.35%. The length of the CDR3 is 17 residues. V lost 3 bases and J lost 1, with 18 bases in between. CDR1 is KGHSH, CDR2 LQKENI, per germline. The chain combines TRBV18 with TRBJ1-1; D remains unclear. The source is a man aged 18-30 years in good health. Some clones in this sample may be carry-over from other donors' samples. Source material: naive CD4+ T cells from PBMCs. The subset denotes: CD45RA+ positively selected. CDR3 amino acids: CASSPREPRVANTEAFF. CDR3 coding DNA: TGTGCCAGCTCACCTAGGGAGCCAAGAGTGGCGAACACTGAAGCTTTCTTT. The full variable domain, its missing parts supplied by reference TRBV18 and TRBJ1-1, is NAGVMQNPRHLVRRRGQEARLRCSPMKGHSHVYWYRQLPEEGLKFMVYLQKENIIDESGMPKERFSAEFPKEGPSILRIQQVVRGDSAAYFCASSPREPRVANTEAFFGQGTRLTVV.